Shown below are 20 T cell receptor beta chains from a single sample sequenced in a study of cytomegalovirus exposure and HLA in healthy donors. Amplification used 60 Vbeta primers and 13 Jbeta primers. Profiling relied on immunoSEQ multiplex PCR, and the TCRdb table lists in-frame clones only, not all of them. With approximately 140,000 clones in the sample, the ten largest clones hold approximately 1.5%. The source material was PBMCs. The receptors here all came from a middle-aged woman in good health and CMV-seronegative.

The CDR3 coding sequence is TGTGCCAGCTCACCACCTGTAGCGGACCACACAGATACGCAGTATTTT. Protein sequence: CASSPPVADHTDTQYF. The chain employs TRBV18 and TRBJ2-3; D perhaps matches TRBD2 (6 bases). CDR1 is KGHSH and CDR2 is LQKENI in the germline V gene. This CDR3 has 16 amino acids. Trimming stripped 0 bases from V and 2 bases from J, with 12 bases between.

V usage is TRBV28 and J usage is TRBJ2-3, with 11 bases lining up with TRBD2. Germline-derived CDR1 and CDR2 are MDHEN and SYDVKM. Trimming cost V 6 bases and J 3 bases; bases outside gene matches: 2. The CDR3 sequence is 14 residues long. The CDR3 DNA is TGTGCCAGCAGGCCTAGCGGGGGGACAGATACGCAGTATTTT. Residues: CASRPSGGTDTQYF.

The chain recombines TRBV19 with TRBJ2-1; TRBD2 agrees at 8 bases. The germline V gene has CDR1 LNHDA and CDR2 SQIVND (reference sequence). V was pared by 2 bases and J by 5 bases, with 11 bases of the junction left unmatched. CDR3 length: 17 amino acids. The CDR3 sequence: CASSILKPGLANNEQFF. DNA of the CDR3: TGTGCCAGTAGTATATTAAAGCCAGGACTAGCAAACAATGAGCAGTTCTTC. The full variable domain, with the rest looked up from reference TRBV19 and TRBJ2-1, is DGGITQSPKYLFRKEGQNVTLSCEQNLNHDAMYWYRQDPGQGLRLIYYSQIVNDFQKGDIAEGYSVSREKKESFPLTVTSAQKNPTAFYLCASSILKPGLANNEQFFGPGTRLTVL.

This chain connects TRBV6-6 to TRBJ2-2; D perhaps matches TRBD1 (6 bases). Trimming took off 11 bases at V and 0 bases at J, with 13 bases between the two ends. The germline V gene encodes CDR1 MNHNY and CDR2 SVGAGI (reference sequence). The length of the CDR3 is 14 residues. Written as DNA, the CDR3 is TGTGCCCTCACCGGGACACCGAACACCGGGGAGCTGTTTTTT. Protein sequence: CALTGTPNTGELFF.

The rearrangement uses TRBV7-3 and TRBJ2-6, with D maybe TRBD1 (6 bases). CDR1 and CDR2 from the germline V gene are SGHTA and FQGTGA. The CDR3 has 17 amino acids. The germline V and J ends were trimmed by 4 bases and 0 bases, with 13 bases remaining between them. CDR3 loop: CASSSLTGPSGANVLTF. The CDR3 DNA sequence: TGTGCCAGCAGCTCTCTAACAGGGCCCTCTGGGGCCAACGTCCTGACTTTC.

The genes are TRBV28 and TRBJ1-2, with TRBD1 matching 8 bases. Unmatched junction bases numbered 8, after V lost 7 bases and J lost 4 bases. The CDR3 covers 14 residues. CDR1 and CDR2 (germline): MDHEN, SYDVKM. As DNA, the CDR3 is TGTGCCAGCACTCTGACAGGGGATGTCTATGGCTACACCTTC. Encoded protein: CASTLTGDVYGYTF.

This chain connects TRBV4-3 to TRBJ2-1, with D possibly matching TRBD1 (5 bases). This CDR3 contains 16 residues. V shed 0 bases and J shed 3 bases, with 12 bases lying between them. Germline values: CDR1 LGHNA, CDR2 YSLEER. The CDR3 loop reads CASSQDRQSLYNEQFF. CDR3 DNA sequence: TGCGCCAGCAGCCAAGATCGACAGAGCCTCTACAATGAGCAGTTCTTC.

J is TRBJ2-7 and V is TRBV5-1, with a possible D match to TRBD1 (6 bases). The germline gives CDR1 SGHRS, CDR2 YFSETQ. This CDR3 contains 14 residues. Trimming took off 4 bases at V and 4 bases at J, with 15 bases between the two ends. CDR3 loop: CASSAPGQDYEQYF. Written as DNA, the CDR3 is TGCGCCAGCAGCGCTCCGGGACAAGATTACGAGCAGTACTTC. Using reference TRBV5-1 and TRBJ2-7 for the parts outside the CDR3, the full variable domain is KAGVTQTPRYLIKTRGQQVTLSCSPISGHRSVSWYQQTPGQGLQFLFEYFSETQRNKGNFPGRFSGRQFSNSRSEMNVSTLELGDSALYLCASSAPGQDYEQYFGPGTRLTVT.

The chain recombines TRBV4-1 with TRBJ1-2; 8 nucleotides align to TRBD1. V was clipped by 0 bases and J by 9 bases; unmatched bases: 15. Germline V CDR1 and CDR2: MGHRA, YSYEKL. The CDR3 has 17 amino acids. The CDR3 loop is CASSQDPGQGQTRSYTF. The CDR3 DNA follows: TGCGCCAGCAGCCAAGATCCAGGACAGGGACAGACCAGAAGCTACACCTTC.

The DNA for the CDR3 is TGTGCCAGCCTGTCCGACAGTGCCGGCAATCAGCCCCAGCATTTT. This encodes CASLSDSAGNQPQHF. The chain uses TRBV2 and TRBJ1-5; perhaps TRBD1 as D (5 bases). Trimming took 8 bases from V and 2 from J, leaving 16 bases between them. CDR1 and CDR2 from the germline V gene are SNHLY and FYNNEI. The CDR3 is made up of 15 amino acids. Looking up the rest from reference TRBV2 and TRBJ1-5 gives the full variable domain: EPEVTQTPSHQVTQMGQEVILRCVPISNHLYFYWYRQILGQKVEFLVSFYNNEISEKSEIFDDQFSVERPDGSNFTLKIRSTKLEDSAMYFCASLSDSAGNQPQHFGDGTRLSIL.

The rearrangement links TRBV9 to TRBJ2-1; 7 nucleotides match TRBD2. The CDR3 is 19 residues long. Germline V gene data show CDR1 as SGDLS and CDR2 as YYNGEE. The V segment lost 0 bases and the J segment 3 bases; nucleotides outside the gene matches: 15. CDR3 DNA: TGTGCCAGCAGCGTAGCTAAATCGGGGGGAGGCCCTTACTACAATGAGCAGTTCTTC. Encoded protein: CASSVAKSGGGPYYNEQFF.

The V and J genes are TRBV2 and TRBJ2-3; no clear D. The CDR3 totals 11 residues. V lost 7 bases to trimming and J lost 6 bases, with 8 bases between them. Per germline, CDR1 SNHLY and CDR2 FYNNEI. CDR3 amino acids: CASNPQDTQYF. The CDR3 DNA sequence: TGTGCCAGCAACCCGCAGGATACGCAGTATTTT. The complete variable domain, with remaining parts taken from reference TRBV2 and TRBJ2-3, reads EPEVTQTPSHQVTQMGQEVILRCVPISNHLYFYWYRQILGQKVEFLVSFYNNEISEKSEIFDDQFSVERPDGSNFTLKIRSTKLEDSAMYFCASNPQDTQYFGPGTRLTVL.

The chain recombines TRBV7-2 with TRBJ1-5, with D hard to call. The CDR3 is 12 residues long. Germline-derived CDR1 and CDR2 are SGHTA and FQGNSA. V lost 1 base and J lost 5, with 3 bases in between. This chain's CDR3 is CASSLGDQPQHF. In DNA form, the CDR3 reads TGTGCCAGCAGCTTAGGAGATCAGCCCCAGCATTTT.

With regard to this clone: An end of the junction differs from the germline gene, which may be a read error. The chain combines TRBV7-7 with TRBJ2-3, with 7 bases lining up with TRBD1. The length of the CDR3 is 13 residues. The V gene's germline CDR1 is SSHAT and CDR2 FNYEAQ (reference sequence). CDR3 bases: TGTGCTAGCAGCTTAGGGACAGCAGATACGCAGTATTTT. Translated, it gives CASSLGTADTQYF.

This chain connects TRBV9 to TRBJ2-5; D not resolved. V was pared by 0 bases and J by 2 bases, with 8 bases between. The CDR3 spans 14 residues. Germline assignment: CDR1 SGDLS and CDR2 YYNGEE. Here the CDR3 DNA reads TGTGCCAGCAGCGTAGCGCCCAGTCAAGAGACCCAGTACTTC. Translation: CASSVAPSQETQYF.

V gene TRBV14 combines with J gene TRBJ1-2, with D possibly TRBD1 on 6 matching bases. This CDR3 is 16 amino acids long. The V gene's germline CDR1 is SGHDN and CDR2 FVKESK. Trimming shortened V by 1 base and J by 4 bases, and 16 bases separated the two germline ends. The CDR3: CASSQGTGRLGYGYTF. The CDR3 DNA reads TGTGCCAGCAGCCAAGGCACAGGGCGATTGGGCTATGGCTACACCTTC.

The rearrangement links TRBV9 to TRBJ1-4; TRBD1 is a possible D gene (6 bases). The germline V gene has CDR1 SGDLS and CDR2 YYNGEE. The CDR3 contains 16 residues. Trimming took off 2 bases at V and 3 bases at J, with 14 bases between the two ends. CDR3 in amino acids: CASSVGTPGANEKLFF. CDR3 DNA: TGTGCCAGCAGCGTGGGGACACCCGGGGCTAATGAAAAACTGTTTTTT.

The rearrangement uses TRBV11-3 and TRBJ2-3; tentatively, D is TRBD2 (6 bases). Trimming left V 1 base short and J 0 bases short, with 8 bases between. The CDR3 consists of 15 residues. CDR1 and CDR2 from the germline V gene are SGHNT and YENEEA. For the CDR3, the DNA is TGTGCCAGCAGCTTAGGCGGGGTAAGCACAGATACGCAGTATTTT. It encodes CASSLGGVSTDTQYF.

In nucleotides, the CDR3 is TGTGCCAGCAGTTTATGGCAGGGTAATTCACCCCTCCACTTT. This encodes CASSLWQGNSPLHF. This rearrangement joins TRBV28 to TRBJ1-6; D is possibly TRBD1 (5 bases). Germline CDR1 is MDHEN and CDR2 is SYDVKM. V was trimmed by 0 bases and J by 6 bases, leaving 6 bases between them. CDR3 length: 14 amino acids.

The V gene is TRBV7-9, the J gene TRBJ2-4; TRBD2 aligns across 7 bases. The CDR3 has 13 residues. The junction had 8 bases not matched to a gene; V was cut back by 2 bases and J by 13 bases. The V gene's germline CDR1 is SEHNR and CDR2 FQNEAQ (reference sequence). CDR3: CASSLNRGDKQYF. As DNA, the CDR3 is TGTGCCAGCAGCTTAAATCGGGGGGATAAGCAGTACTTC. The complete variable domain, with remaining parts taken from reference TRBV7-9 and TRBJ2-4, reads DTGVSQNPRHKITKRGQNVTFRCDPISEHNRLYWYRQTLGQGPEFLTYFQNEAQLEKSRLLSDRFSAERPKGSFSTLEIQRTEQGDSAMYLCASSLNRGDKQYFGAGTRLSVL.